A single sample gave rise to the 12 T cell receptor beta chains below, sequenced in a study of cytomegalovirus exposure and HLA in healthy donors. The PCR contained 60 Vbeta and 13 Jbeta primers. The table came from immunoSEQ multiplex PCR; TCRdb's copy has only in-frame clones and leaves some out. The sample consists of 150,000 to 200,000 clones, 65% to 80% of them appearing once. Sequencing was done on a sample of PBMCs. These receptors all come from a man between 18 and 29 years old in good health and CMV-seropositive.

The chain combines TRBV6-1 with TRBJ2-1; 12 bases match TRBD2. Germline CDR1 and CDR2: MNHNS and SASEGT. The ends lost 2 bases at V and 4 bases at J; junction bases unmatched: 0. The length of the CDR3 is 15 residues. CDR3 sequence reads: CASSELAGGYNEQFF. The CDR3 DNA reads TGTGCCAGCAGTGAACTAGCGGGAGGGTACAATGAGCAGTTCTTC.

The chain has TRBV11-3 and TRBJ2-7; D remains ambiguous. The V end was cut by 2 bases, the J end by 3 bases, with 8 bases between. Germline CDR1 and CDR2: SGHNT and YENEEA. This CDR3 contains 13 residues. The CDR3 region is CASSLRADYEQYV. The CDR3 DNA follows: TGTGCCAGCAGCTTAAGGGCGGACTACGAGCAGTACGTC.

The chain combines TRBV6-6 with TRBJ1-6; 7 bases fit TRBD1. Germline values: CDR1 MNHNY, CDR2 SVGAGI (reference sequence). This CDR3 is built from 15 residues. With V trimmed by 7 bases and J by 7 bases, 10 bases remained unmatched. As DNA, the CDR3 is TGTGCCAGCACCGCGTCCGGGACAGAAAATTCACCCCTCCACTTT. It encodes CASTASGTENSPLHF.

This clone was found a few times. The rearrangement uses TRBV7-9 and TRBJ1-4; D not certain. The CDR3 length is 15 residues. The germline gives CDR1 SEHNR, CDR2 FQNEAQ (reference sequence). Between the trimmed V and J ends, which lost 5 bases and 4 bases, there was a span of 14 bases. The CDR3 is CASSTPPGGNEKLFF. In DNA form, the CDR3 reads TGTGCCAGCAGCACCCCCCCGGGAGGTAATGAAAAACTGTTTTTT.

The chain links TRBV5-1 to TRBJ2-2; a weak D match, TRBD1 (5 bases). Germline CDR1 reads SGHRS; CDR2 reads YFSETQ. With 3 bases removed from V and 2 bases from J, the gap between germline ends came to 8 bases. The CDR3 consists of 14 residues. CDR3 bases: TGCGCCAGCAGCTCAGACAGAAACACCGGGGAGCTGTTTTTT. This encodes CASSSDRNTGELFF.

This clone came up a few times. The chain links TRBV6-1 to TRBJ2-7; D might be TRBD2 (6 bases). The CDR3 extends over 11 amino acids. Per the germline V gene, CDR1 is MNHNS and CDR2 is SASEGT. CDR3 nucleotides: TGTGCCAGCAGTGAAGCGGGCGGGGTTCACGTC. Residues: CASSEAGGVHV.

CDR3 loop: CASTVTGGGGYTF. For the CDR3, the DNA is TGTGCCAGCACCGTGACAGGGGGCGGAGGCTACACCTTC. The genes are TRBV5-6 and TRBJ1-2; 10 bases match TRBD1. V was clipped by 6 bases and J by 8 bases; unmatched bases: 7. From germline, CDR1 is SGHDT and CDR2 YYEEEE. The CDR3 runs 13 residues.

There are a few counts of this clone. The gene calls are TRBV19 and TRBJ2-3, with a tentative D call TRBD2 (6 bases). The CDR3 consists of 14 residues. Germline CDR1 LNHDA, CDR2 SQIVND (reference sequence). V gave up 7 bases and J gave up 2 bases, with 13 bases separating them. The CDR3 DNA reads TGTGCCAGTAAACTCTGGCGGGACACAGATACGCAGTATTTT. Amino acids: CASKLWRDTDTQYF.

The chain combines TRBV5-1 with TRBJ1-6, with TRBD1 identical over 7 bases. The ends lost 8 bases at V and 8 bases at J; junction bases unmatched: 7. The germline CDR1 and CDR2 sequences are SGHRS and YFSETQ. The CDR3 spans 13 residues. The CDR3 bases are TGCGCCAGTGGGACAGCCGTAGATTCACCCCTCCACTTT. This gives the protein CASGTAVDSPLHF.

This clone has more than one count but fewer than ten. V gene TRBV4-2 combines with J gene TRBJ1-4, with D possibly TRBD1 on 6 matching bases. V was cut by 0 bases and J by 5 bases, with 10 bases left in between. This CDR3 has 15 amino acids. Germline V gene data show CDR1 as LGHNA and CDR2 as YNFKEQ. The CDR3 here is CASSQDPGVNEKLFF. The CDR3 bases are TGTGCCAGCAGCCAAGATCCAGGGGTAAATGAAAAACTGTTTTTT.

On this clone itself: Additional DNA sequences in this sample encode the identical CDR3. The CDR3 sequence is CASSLGLAGTYEQYV. The CDR3 bases are TGTGCCAGCAGCTTGGGACTAGCGGGGACCTACGAGCAGTACGTC. The chain employs TRBV5-6 and TRBJ2-7, with 11 bases identical to TRBD2. V shed 0 bases and J 2 bases; nucleotides not matched to a gene: 1. The CDR3 has 15 amino acids. Germline V CDR1 and CDR2: SGHDT, YYEEEE.

The rearrangement links TRBV7-3 to TRBJ2-3; 10 bases are a match to TRBD2. Trimming cost V 4 bases and J 1 base; bases outside gene matches: 8. In germline, CDR1 is SGHTA, CDR2 FQGTGA. CDR3 size: 17 residues. The CDR3 DNA sequence: TGTGCCAGCAGCTCCACGGGGCTAGCGGGGGGCACAGATACGCAGTATTTT. It specifies CASSSTGLAGGTDTQYF.